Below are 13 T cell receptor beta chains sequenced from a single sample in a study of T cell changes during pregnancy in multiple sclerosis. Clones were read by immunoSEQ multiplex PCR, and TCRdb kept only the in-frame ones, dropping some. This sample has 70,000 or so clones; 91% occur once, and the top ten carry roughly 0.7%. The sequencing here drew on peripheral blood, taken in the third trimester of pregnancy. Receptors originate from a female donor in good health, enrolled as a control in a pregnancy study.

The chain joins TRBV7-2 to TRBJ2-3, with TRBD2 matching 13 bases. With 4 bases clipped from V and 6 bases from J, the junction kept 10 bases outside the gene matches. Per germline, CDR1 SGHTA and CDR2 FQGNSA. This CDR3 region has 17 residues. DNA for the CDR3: TGTGCCAGCAGCTCGGGGGGACTAGCGGGAAGGGTGGATACGCAGTATTTT. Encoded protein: CASSSGGLAGRVDTQYF.

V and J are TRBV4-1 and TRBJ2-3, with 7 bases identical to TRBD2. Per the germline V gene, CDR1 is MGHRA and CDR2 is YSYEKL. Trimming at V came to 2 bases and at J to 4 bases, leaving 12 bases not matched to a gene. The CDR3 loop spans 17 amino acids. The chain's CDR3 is CASSQTAGTRGADTQYF. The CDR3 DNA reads TGCGCCAGCAGCCAAACGGCGGGCACCCGGGGGGCAGATACGCAGTATTTT.

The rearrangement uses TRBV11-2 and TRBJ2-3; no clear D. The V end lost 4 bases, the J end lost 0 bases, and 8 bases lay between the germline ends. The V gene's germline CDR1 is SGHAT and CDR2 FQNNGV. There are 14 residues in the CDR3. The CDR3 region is CASSSLPSTDTQYF. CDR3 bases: TGTGCCAGCAGCTCCCTCCCTAGCACAGATACGCAGTATTTT.

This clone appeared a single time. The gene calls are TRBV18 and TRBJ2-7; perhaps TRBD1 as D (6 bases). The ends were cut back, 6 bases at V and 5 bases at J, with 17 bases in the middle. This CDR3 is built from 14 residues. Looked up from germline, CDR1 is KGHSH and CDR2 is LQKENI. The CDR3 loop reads CASSPRGLGDEQYF. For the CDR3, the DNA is TGTGCCAGCTCCCCCAGGGGTTTGGGGGACGAGCAGTACTTC.

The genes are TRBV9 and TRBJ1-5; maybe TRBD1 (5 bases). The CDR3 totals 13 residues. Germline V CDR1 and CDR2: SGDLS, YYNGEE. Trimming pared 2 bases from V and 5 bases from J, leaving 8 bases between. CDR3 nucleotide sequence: TGTGCCAGCAGCGTCAGGGAGGATCAGCCCCAGCATTTT. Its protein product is CASSVREDQPQHF.

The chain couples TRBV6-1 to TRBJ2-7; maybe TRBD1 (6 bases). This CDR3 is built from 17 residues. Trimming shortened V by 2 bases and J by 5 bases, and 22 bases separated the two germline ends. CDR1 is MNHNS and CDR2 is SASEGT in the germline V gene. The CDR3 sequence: CASSEKLTGPNWNEQYF. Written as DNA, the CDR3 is TGTGCCAGCAGTGAAAAGCTTACAGGGCCGAATTGGAACGAGCAGTACTTC.

CDR3 DNA: TGCGCCAGCAGTGAGCGCCTCGGGGGGCTGGCTGAAGCTTTCTTT. Translated: CASSERLGGLAEAFF. J is TRBJ1-1 and V is TRBV10-1, with D possibly TRBD1 on 6 matching bases. The CDR3 has 15 residues. Germline V gives CDR1 WNHNN, CDR2 SYGVQD (reference sequence). V was trimmed by 2 bases and J by 6 bases, leaving 16 bases between them.

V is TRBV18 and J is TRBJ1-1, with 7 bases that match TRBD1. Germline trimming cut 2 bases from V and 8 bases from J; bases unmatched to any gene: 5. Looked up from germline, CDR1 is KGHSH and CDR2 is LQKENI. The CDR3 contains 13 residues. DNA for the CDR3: TGTGCCAGCTCACCAACGACAGGGAAGGAAGCTTTCTTT. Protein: CASSPTTGKEAFF.

Written as DNA, the CDR3 is TGTGCCAGCATGGGGCGGGAGGCCCTGGCCGGGGAGCTGTTTTTT. Its protein is CASMGREALAGELFF. The chain combines TRBV9 with TRBJ2-2; 8 nucleotides agree with TRBD2. With 6 bases clipped from V and 6 bases from J, the junction kept 10 bases outside the gene matches. Germline CDR1 reads SGDLS; CDR2 reads YYNGEE. The CDR3 length is 15 residues.

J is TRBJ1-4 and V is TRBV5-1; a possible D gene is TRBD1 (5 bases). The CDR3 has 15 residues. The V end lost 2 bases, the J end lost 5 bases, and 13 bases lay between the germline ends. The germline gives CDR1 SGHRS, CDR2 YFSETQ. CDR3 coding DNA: TGCGCCAGCAGCTTTTCGACAGCTAAGAATGAAAAACTGTTTTTT. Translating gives CASSFSTAKNEKLFF.

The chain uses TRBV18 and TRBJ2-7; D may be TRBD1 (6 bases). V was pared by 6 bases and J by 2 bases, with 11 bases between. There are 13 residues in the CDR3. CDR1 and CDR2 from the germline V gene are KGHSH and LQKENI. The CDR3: CASSPGQPYEQYF. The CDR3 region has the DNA TGTGCCAGCTCCCCTGGACAGCCCTACGAGCAGTACTTC. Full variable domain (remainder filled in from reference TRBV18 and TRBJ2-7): NAGVMQNPRHLVRRRGQEARLRCSPMKGHSHVYWYRQLPEEGLKFMVYLQKENIIDESGMPKERFSAEFPKEGPSILRIQQVVRGDSAAYFCASSPGQPYEQYFGPGTRLTVT.

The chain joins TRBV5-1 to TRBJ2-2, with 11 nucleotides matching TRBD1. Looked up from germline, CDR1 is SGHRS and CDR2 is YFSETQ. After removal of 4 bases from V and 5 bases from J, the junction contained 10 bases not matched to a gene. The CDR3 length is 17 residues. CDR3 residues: CASSQSSGTGGTGELFF. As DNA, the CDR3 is TGCGCCAGCAGCCAAAGCTCCGGGACAGGGGGGACCGGGGAGCTGTTTTTT. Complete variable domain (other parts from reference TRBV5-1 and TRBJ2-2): KAGVTQTPRYLIKTRGQQVTLSCSPISGHRSVSWYQQTPGQGLQFLFEYFSETQRNKGNFPGRFSGRQFSNSRSEMNVSTLELGDSALYLCASSQSSGTGGTGELFFGEGSRLTVL.

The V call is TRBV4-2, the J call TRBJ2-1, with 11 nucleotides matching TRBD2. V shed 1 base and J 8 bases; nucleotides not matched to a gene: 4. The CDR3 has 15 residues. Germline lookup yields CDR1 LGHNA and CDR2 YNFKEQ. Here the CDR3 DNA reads TGTGCCAGCAGCCAAGGACTAGCGGGACGGGATGAGCAGTTCTTC. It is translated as CASSQGLAGRDEQFF.